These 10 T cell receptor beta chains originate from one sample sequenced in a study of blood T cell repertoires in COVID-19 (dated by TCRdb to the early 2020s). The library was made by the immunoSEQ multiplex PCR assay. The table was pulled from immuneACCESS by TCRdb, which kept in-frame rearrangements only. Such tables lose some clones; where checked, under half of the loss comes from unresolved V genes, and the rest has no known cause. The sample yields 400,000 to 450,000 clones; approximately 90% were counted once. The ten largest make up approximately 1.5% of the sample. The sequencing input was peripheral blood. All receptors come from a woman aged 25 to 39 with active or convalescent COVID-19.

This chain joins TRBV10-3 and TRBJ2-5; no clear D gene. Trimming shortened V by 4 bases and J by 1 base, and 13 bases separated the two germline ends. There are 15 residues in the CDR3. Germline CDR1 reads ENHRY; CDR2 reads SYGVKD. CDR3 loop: CAISGSSYLQETQYF. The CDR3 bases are TGTGCCATCAGTGGGTCTAGTTACCTCCAAGAGACCCAGTACTTC.

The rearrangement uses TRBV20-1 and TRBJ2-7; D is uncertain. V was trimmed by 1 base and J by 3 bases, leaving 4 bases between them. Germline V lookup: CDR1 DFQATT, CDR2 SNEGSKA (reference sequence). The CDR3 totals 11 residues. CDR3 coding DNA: TGCAGTGCTAGAGCCTACTACGAGCAGTACTTC. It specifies CSARAYYEQYF.

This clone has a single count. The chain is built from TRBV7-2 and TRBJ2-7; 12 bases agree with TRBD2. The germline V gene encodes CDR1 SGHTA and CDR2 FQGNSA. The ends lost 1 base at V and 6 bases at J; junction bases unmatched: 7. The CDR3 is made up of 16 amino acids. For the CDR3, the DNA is TGTGCCAGCAGCTTAGTTCCGCTAGCGGGAGGGGTCGAGCAGTACTTC. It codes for CASSLVPLAGGVEQYF.

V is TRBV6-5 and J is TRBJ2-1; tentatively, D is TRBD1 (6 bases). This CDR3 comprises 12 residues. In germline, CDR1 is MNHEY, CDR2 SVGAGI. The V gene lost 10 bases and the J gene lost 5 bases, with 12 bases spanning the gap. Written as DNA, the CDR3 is TGTGCCACCACCCGGGACAACAATGAGCAGTTCTTC. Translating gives CATTRDNNEQFF.

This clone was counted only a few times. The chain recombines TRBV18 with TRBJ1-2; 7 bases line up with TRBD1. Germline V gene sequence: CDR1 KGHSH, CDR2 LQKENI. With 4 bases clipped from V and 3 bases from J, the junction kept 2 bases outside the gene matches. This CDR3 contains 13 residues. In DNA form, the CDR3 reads TGTGCCAGCTCACTGCAGGGGGACTATGGCTACACCTTC. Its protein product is CASSLQGDYGYTF.

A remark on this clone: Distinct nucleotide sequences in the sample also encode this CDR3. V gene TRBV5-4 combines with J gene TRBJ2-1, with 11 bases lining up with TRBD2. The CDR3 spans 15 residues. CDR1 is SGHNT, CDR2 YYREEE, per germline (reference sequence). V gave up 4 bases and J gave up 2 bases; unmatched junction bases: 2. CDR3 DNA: TGTGCCAGCAGCCTGGGACTAGCGGCCTACAATGAGCAGTTCTTC. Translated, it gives CASSLGLAAYNEQFF.

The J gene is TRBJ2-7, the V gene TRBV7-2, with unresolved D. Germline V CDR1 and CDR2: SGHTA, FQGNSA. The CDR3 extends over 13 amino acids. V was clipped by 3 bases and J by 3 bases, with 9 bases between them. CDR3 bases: TGTGCCAGCAGCTTGGGCGTTGTCTACGAGCAGTACTTC. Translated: CASSLGVVYEQYF.

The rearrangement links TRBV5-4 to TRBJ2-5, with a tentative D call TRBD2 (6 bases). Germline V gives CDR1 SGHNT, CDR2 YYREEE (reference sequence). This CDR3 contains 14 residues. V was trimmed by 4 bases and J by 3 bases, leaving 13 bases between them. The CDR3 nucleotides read TGTGCCAGCAGCCTCCGGCGGGGAGAAGAGACCCAGTACTTC. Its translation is CASSLRRGEETQYF. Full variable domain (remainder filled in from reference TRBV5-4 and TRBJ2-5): ETGVTQSPTHLIKTRGQQVTLRCSSQSGHNTVSWYQQALGQGPQFIFQYYREEENGRGNFPPRFSGLQFPNYSSELNVNALELDDSALYLCASSLRRGEETQYFGPGTRLLVL.

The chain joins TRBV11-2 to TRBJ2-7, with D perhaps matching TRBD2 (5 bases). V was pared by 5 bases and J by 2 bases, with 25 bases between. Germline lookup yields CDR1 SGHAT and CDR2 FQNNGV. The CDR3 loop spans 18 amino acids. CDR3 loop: CASSLLNRARGTTYEQYF. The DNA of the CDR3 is TGTGCCAGCAGCCTTCTAAACCGAGCCCGGGGAACTACCTACGAGCAGTACTTC.

The CDR3 loop is CASSQASGNYGYTF. The CDR3 coding sequence is TGTGCCAGCAGCCAAGCTTCAGGAAACTATGGCTACACCTTC. The chain carries TRBV3-1 (or the pseudogene TRBV3-2) and TRBJ1-2; D is ambiguous. The CDR3 consists of 14 residues. CDR1 and CDR2 (germline): LGHDT, YNNKEL (reference sequence). Trimming removed 1 base at V and 2 bases at J, with 8 bases between.